Below are 2 T cell receptor beta chains sequenced from a single sample in a study of blood T cells in healthy people across ages. Through a sample-barcoded 5' primer and a J-beta primer mix, a second PCR was run for 7 to 11 cycles. Using its own MiXCR run on the 5' RACE reads, TCRdb lists one record per CDR3 protein. The sample holds over 450,000 distinct CDR3 sequences, approximately 25% seen once. These records were also assigned to another study, of T cells of mothers and their children.

The sequenced sample was blood. All receptors come from a boy aged 10-17 years in good health.

This clonotype showed up just a few times. CDR3 coding DNA: TGTGCCAGCAGTCTCTACGGGCCTAAAGGCAATGAGCAGTTCTTC. As protein: CASSLYGPKGNEQFF. The chain couples TRBV28 to TRBJ2-1; no firm D call. Germline lookup yields CDR1 MDHEN and CDR2 SYDVKM. There are 15 residues in the CDR3. The V end was cut by 5 bases, the J end by 6 bases, with 17 bases between.

V is TRBV20-1 and J is TRBJ2-5; TRBD1 aligns across 10 bases. The CDR3 has 14 residues. V lost 1 base and J lost 2; bases outside the gene matches: 1. The germline V gene encodes CDR1 DFQATT and CDR2 SNEGSKA (reference sequence). The CDR3 sequence: CSARADRGQETQYF. CDR3 nucleotides: TGCAGTGCTAGAGCGGACAGGGGGCAAGAGACCCAGTACTTC.